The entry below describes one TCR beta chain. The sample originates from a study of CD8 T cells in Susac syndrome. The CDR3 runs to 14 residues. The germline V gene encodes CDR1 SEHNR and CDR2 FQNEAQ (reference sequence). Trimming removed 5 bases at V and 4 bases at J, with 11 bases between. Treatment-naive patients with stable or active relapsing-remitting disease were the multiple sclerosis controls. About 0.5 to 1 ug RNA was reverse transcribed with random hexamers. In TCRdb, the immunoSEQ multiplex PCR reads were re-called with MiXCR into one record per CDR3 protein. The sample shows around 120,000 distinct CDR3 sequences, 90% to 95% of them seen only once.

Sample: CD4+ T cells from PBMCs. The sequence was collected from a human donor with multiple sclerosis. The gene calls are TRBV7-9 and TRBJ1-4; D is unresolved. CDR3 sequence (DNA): TGTGCCAGCAGCGTCGGACGGATTAATGAAAAACTGTTTTTT. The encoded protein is CASSVGRINEKLFF.